This is a list of T cell receptor beta chains from one sample in a study of PD-1 blockade in classical Hodgkin lymphoma. Profiling relied on immunoSEQ multiplex PCR, and the TCRdb table lists in-frame clones only, not all of them. The sample shows about 20,000 clones, around 83% of them seen only once. Sequencing used CD4+ T cells from blood. The origin of the receptors is a human donor with classical Hodgkin lymphoma. The CDR3 runs from the conserved cysteine through the conserved F or W. The order of the fields is CDR3 DNA, CDR3 protein, clone size, J gene, V gene, D gene. A D gene is named only where the DNA matches it firmly. The listing skips clone size in some rows; elsewhere it reads once, few, many or a size class.

TGTGCCAGCAGCTTAGCGGACAGCAAGAACACTGAAGCTTTCTTT | CASSLADSKNTEAFF | NA | TRBJ1-1 | TRBV7-2 | NA
TGTGCCAGCAGTTTACCGGGACAGGGGGCTGGTGTGGCGGTCTTC | CASSLPGQGAGVAVF | NA | TRBJ2-1 | TRBV28 | TRBD1
TGTGCCAGCAGCTTATCCGACAGGGGCCCCTACGAGCAGTACTTC | CASSLSDRGPYEQYF | NA | TRBJ2-7 | TRBV7-9 | TRBD1
TGTGCCAGTAGTCGTAGCGAGACAGTTCTACCGGACTTC | CASSRSETVLPDF | few | TRBJ2-7 | TRBV19 | NA
TGTGCCAGCAGCCCGGACGGGGTGGGAGAGCCCCAGCATTTT | CASSPDGVGEPQHF | NA | TRBJ1-5 | TRBV7-8 | NA
TGTGCCAGCAGCCTAGGACAGGGGTCCTACGAGCAGTACTTC | CASSLGQGSYEQYF | NA | TRBJ2-7 | TRBV14 | TRBD1
TGTGCCAGCAGTTTGAGGGGCAATGAGCAGTTCTTC | CASSLRGNEQFF | NA | TRBJ2-1 | TRBV28 | NA
TGTGCCAGCAGTACCCCGACAGGGGACTACGAGCAGTACTTC | CASSTPTGDYEQYF | NA | TRBJ2-7 | TRBV6-5 | TRBD1
TGCGCCAGCAGTCAATCGCTAAGGGGAGGCTGCACAGATACGCAGTATTTT | CASSQSLRGGCTDTQYF | once | TRBJ2-3 | TRBV23-1 | NA
TGTGCCAGTAGTGTTATAGGGACTAGCGGATTCAACGAGCAGTACTTC | CASSVIGTSGFNEQYF | NA | TRBJ2-7 | TRBV19 | TRBD2
TGTGCCAGCAGTGACTTACTAGCGGGAGTGGAGAACACCGGGGAGCTGTTTTTT | CASSDLLAGVENTGELFF | NA | TRBJ2-2 | TRBV2 | TRBD2
TGCGCCAGCTACTTGACTAGCGGGAGGGCCACGTATGAGCAGTACTTC | CASYLTSGRATYEQYF | NA | TRBJ2-7 | TRBV5-1 | TRBD2
TGTGCCAGCAGCCCCCGGACTAGCGGGAACAATGAGCAGTTCTTC | CASSPRTSGNNEQFF | NA | TRBJ2-1 | TRBV9 | TRBD2
TGTGCCAGCAGCACCAGCTCCTACAATGAGCAGTTCTTC | CASSTSSYNEQFF | NA | TRBJ2-1 | TRBV5-8 | NA
TGTGCCAGCAGCCAAGATCCGGGTCCGACAGGCGAGCAGTACTTC | CASSQDPGPTGEQYF | NA | TRBJ2-7 | TRBV4-2 | NA
TGTGCCACGGTGATACAGGTCACCGGGGAGCTGTTTTTT | CATVIQVTGELFF | NA | TRBJ2-2 | TRBV6-1 | NA
TGCGCCAGCAGCGCCGGACTCACCCCTGGCTACACCTTC | CASSAGLTPGYTF | NA | TRBJ1-2 | TRBV5-1 | NA
TGTGCCACCAGCAGAGGGGGAGGGGGGACGCAGCCCCAGCATTTT | CATSRGGGGTQPQHF | NA | TRBJ1-5 | TRBV15 | NA
TGTGCCATCAGTGGTAGGGACACGACGCAGTATTTT | CAISGRDTTQYF | NA | TRBJ2-3 | TRBV10-3 | NA
TGTGCCAGCAGCGCCCTAGCGGGAGTAACGGAGACCCAGTACTTC | CASSALAGVTETQYF | NA | TRBJ2-5 | TRBV7-9 | TRBD2
TGTGCCAGCTCACCAAGTGGTTCTGGAAACACCATATATTTT | CASSPSGSGNTIYF | NA | TRBJ1-3 | TRBV18 | NA
TGTGCCAGCAGCGTAGGATCGTCGGGGACAGGGAACCCCGGGGAGCTGTTTTTT | CASSVGSSGTGNPGELFF | NA | TRBJ2-2 | TRBV9 | TRBD1
TGTGCCAGCAGCAGTCCGGGACAGGGTAAGCCGGAGCAGTACTTC | CASSSPGQGKPEQYF | NA | TRBJ2-7 | TRBV21-1 | NA
TGTGCCAGCAGGCCCGGATCTGGAAACACCATATATTTT | CASRPGSGNTIYF | NA | TRBJ1-3 | TRBV6-5 | NA
TGTGCCAGCGGAGGACAGGGCCCAGAGACCCAGTACTTC | CASGGQGPETQYF | NA | TRBJ2-5 | TRBV2 | TRBD1
TGTGCCAGCAGCTTAGAGGGGGGGAAGCAGCCCCAGCATTTT | CASSLEGGKQPQHF | NA | TRBJ1-5 | TRBV7-2 | NA
TGTGCCAGCACGAGGGACGCCCGCACCGGGGAGCTGTTTTTT | CASTRDARTGELFF | NA | TRBJ2-2 | TRBV6-5 | NA
TGTGCTAGTGGTTTGGGGGCTGGGGGGATCCGCGACGGCACGCAGTATTTT | CASGLGAGGIRDGTQYF | once | TRBJ2-3 | TRBV12-5 | NA
TGCGCCAGCAGCCCCGACGTTGGGTCGACCTCTGGAAACACCATATATTTT | CASSPDVGSTSGNTIYF | few | TRBJ1-3 | TRBV5-1 | NA
TGTGCCAGCAGACGACAGGGCAGGTACCAAGAGACCCAGTACTTC | CASRRQGRYQETQYF | NA | TRBJ2-5 | TRBV6-5 | TRBD1
TGTGCCAGTAGTATGGTGGGGACAGGGGGTAGAGACATTCAGTACTTC | CASSMVGTGGRDIQYF | once | TRBJ2-4 | TRBV19 | TRBD1
TGTGCCAGCAGCTTATTGTACCCGACTGGTGAGACCCAGTACTTC | CASSLLYPTGETQYF | NA | TRBJ2-5 | TRBV7-9 | NA
TGCGCCAGCAGCTCCACCGGGACTAGCGGCCTGGAGACCCAGTACTTC | CASSSTGTSGLETQYF | NA | TRBJ2-5 | TRBV5-1 | TRBD2
TGTGCCAGTAGTGTCCGGGCCTTCGGGTTCACTGAAGCTTTCTTT | CASSVRAFGFTEAFF | few | TRBJ1-1 | TRBV19 | NA
TGCGCCAGCAGCTTACGGAGCCGCGGGGCGCTTAACACCGGGGAGCTGTTTTTT | CASSLRSRGALNTGELFF | NA | TRBJ2-2 | TRBV5-1 | NA
TGCGCCAGCAGCTTGTGGGGACAGGGGAACACCGGGGAGCTGTTTTTT | CASSLWGQGNTGELFF | once | TRBJ2-2 | TRBV5-1 | TRBD1
TGTGCCAGCAGTCCCGCCGGGACTAGCAGCCGCTCCATTTACGAGCAGTACTTC | CASSPAGTSSRSIYEQYF | NA | TRBJ2-7 | TRBV2 | TRBD2
TGTGCCAGCAGTGGGGTAAAACTGTTTTTT | CASSGVKLFF | NA | TRBJ1-4 | TRBV28 | NA
TGTGCCAGCAGCTTGACCGGGACAGGGGCTGGAAACACCATATATTTT | CASSLTGTGAGNTIYF | once | TRBJ1-3 | TRBV7-2 | TRBD1
TGTGCCAGCAGTTTCCAAAAACTAGCGGGATCCTACGAGCAGTACTTC | CASSFQKLAGSYEQYF | NA | TRBJ2-7 | TRBV27 | TRBD2